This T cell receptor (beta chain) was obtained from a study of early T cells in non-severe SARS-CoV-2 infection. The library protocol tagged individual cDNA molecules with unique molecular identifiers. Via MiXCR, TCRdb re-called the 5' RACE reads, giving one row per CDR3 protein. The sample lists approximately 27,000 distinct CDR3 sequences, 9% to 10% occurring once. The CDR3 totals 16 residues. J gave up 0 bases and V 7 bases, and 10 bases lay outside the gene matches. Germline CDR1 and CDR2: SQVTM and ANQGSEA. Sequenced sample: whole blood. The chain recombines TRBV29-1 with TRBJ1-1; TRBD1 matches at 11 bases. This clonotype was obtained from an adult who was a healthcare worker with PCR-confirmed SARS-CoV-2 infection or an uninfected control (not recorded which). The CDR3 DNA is TGCAGCGCTACCTCCCCGGGACAGGGGGTGAACACTGAAGCTTTCTTT. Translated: CSATSPGQGVNTEAFF.